One and the same sample provided the 20 T cell receptor beta chains below, sequenced in a study of blood T cell repertoires in COVID-19. TCRdb's table, derived via immunoSEQ multiplex PCR, lists solely in-frame clones and lacks some. The sample has 310,000 or so clones, roughly 89% seen once; the top ten hold around 9%. The sample consisted of PBMCs or T cells enriched from blood (not recorded which). The receptors were gathered from a woman aged 18-29 years who had recovered from COVID-19.

This clone is a singleton in its sample. The J gene is TRBJ1-1, the V gene TRBV2, with 8 bases matching TRBD1. Germline V gene sequence: CDR1 SNHLY, CDR2 FYNNEI. This CDR3 has 14 amino acids. The junction had 4 bases not matched to a gene; V was cut back by 5 bases and J by 2 bases. CDR3 residues: CASSTQGANTEAFF. The CDR3 DNA sequence: TGTGCCAGCAGTACCCAGGGGGCCAACACTGAAGCTTTCTTT.

The chain couples TRBV28 to TRBJ1-2; D is uncertain. Germline V gene sequence: CDR1 MDHEN, CDR2 SYDVKM. There are 14 residues in the CDR3. The V end lost 6 bases, the J end lost 4 bases, and 15 bases lay between the germline ends. The CDR3 loop reads CASRLPGLVYGYTF. The CDR3 DNA sequence: TGTGCCAGCAGACTTCCTGGTCTAGTCTATGGCTACACCTTC.

The chain has TRBV24-1 and TRBJ1-5, with TRBD1 matching over 9 bases. There are 16 residues in the CDR3. V lost 2 bases to trimming and J lost 5 bases; unmatched junction nucleotides: 6. Looked up from germline, CDR1 is KGHDR and CDR2 is SFDVKD. CDR3 sequence: CATSDSGTGSHQPQHF. In DNA, the CDR3 is TGTGCCACCAGTGATTCCGGGACAGGGTCACATCAGCCCCAGCATTTT.

This clone has only one observation. This chain connects TRBV19 to TRBJ1-6, with 7 bases aligning to TRBD1. Trimming at V came to 5 bases and at J to 9 bases, leaving 13 bases not matched to a gene. CDR1 is LNHDA and CDR2 is SQIVND in the germline V gene (reference sequence). The length of the CDR3 is 16 residues. This CDR3 reads CASSVNRGRPGSPLHF. Here the CDR3 DNA reads TGTGCCAGTAGTGTCAACAGGGGACGTCCCGGTTCACCCCTCCACTTT.

This clone was seen a few times. The gene calls are TRBV6-2 or TRBV6-3 and TRBJ1-5; TRBD1 agrees at 8 bases. The length of the CDR3 is 15 residues. CDR1 and CDR2 (germline): MNHEY, SVGEGT. V lost 2 bases and J lost 3; bases outside the gene matches: 3. The CDR3 protein is CASSYGGQDNQPQHF. The DNA for the CDR3 is TGTGCCAGCAGTTACGGGGGACAGGACAATCAGCCCCAGCATTTT.

This chain connects TRBV19 to TRBJ2-2; perhaps TRBD1 as D (6 bases). V lost 11 bases to trimming and J lost 5 bases, with 15 bases between them. Germline CDR1 reads LNHDA; CDR2 reads SQIVND (reference sequence). This CDR3 is built from 13 residues. The CDR3 reads CAGQGLGTGELFF. For the CDR3, the DNA is TGTGCCGGCCAGGGGTTGGGGACCGGGGAGCTGTTTTTT.

The rearrangement joins TRBV7-2 to TRBJ2-3, with a weak D call TRBD1 (5 bases). Trimming stripped 5 bases from V and 2 bases from J, with 11 bases between. The CDR3 consists of 14 residues. In germline, CDR1 is SGHTA, CDR2 FQGNSA. CDR3 in amino acids: CASSVDTSTDTQYF. The CDR3 DNA is TGTGCCAGCAGCGTGGACACCTCCACAGATACGCAGTATTTT.

The rearrangement joins TRBV29-1 to TRBJ1-1, with D possibly TRBD1 on 6 matching bases. The CDR3 is 12 amino acids. V shed 3 bases and J shed 4 bases, with 9 bases lying between them. Germline CDR1 is SQVTM and CDR2 is ANQGSEA. CDR3 protein: CSVDRGGTEAFF. The CDR3 DNA sequence: TGCAGCGTTGATCGAGGGGGCACTGAAGCTTTCTTT.

The J gene is TRBJ1-4, the V gene TRBV5-5; tentative D call: TRBD1 (5 bases). The CDR3 has 14 residues. The V and J ends lost 2 bases and 8 bases respectively, with 13 bases between them. The germline gives CDR1 SGHKS, CDR2 YYEKEE (reference sequence). The CDR3 DNA reads TGTGCCAGCAGCTTCAGGGTTTATAACGAAAAACTGTTTTTT. Encoded protein: CASSFRVYNEKLFF.

This rearrangement joins TRBV11-2 to TRBJ2-7; TRBD1 matches 7 bases. The germline V gene encodes CDR1 SGHAT and CDR2 FQNNGV. With 5 bases clipped from V and 3 bases from J, the junction kept 10 bases outside the gene matches. This CDR3 contains 15 residues. CDR3 in amino acids: CASSITRDRLYEQYF. Here the CDR3 DNA reads TGTGCCAGCAGCATTACCCGGGACAGACTCTACGAGCAGTACTTC.

The chain is built from TRBV10-3 and TRBJ2-1, with D possibly TRBD1 on 6 matching bases. This CDR3 comprises 13 residues. V was trimmed by 7 bases and J by 5 bases, leaving 12 bases between them. The germline V gene has CDR1 ENHRY and CDR2 SYGVKD. CDR3 DNA: TGTGCCATCACCATGGGACATAACAATGAGCAGTTCTTC. It encodes CAITMGHNNEQFF.

The chain carries TRBV7-9 and TRBJ2-7; TRBD1 aligns across 7 bases. The germline gives CDR1 SEHNR, CDR2 FQNEAQ (reference sequence). The CDR3 is made up of 13 amino acids. After removal of 5 bases from V and 2 bases from J, the junction contained 3 bases not matched to a gene. The CDR3: CASSKGGAYEQYF. For the CDR3, the DNA is TGTGCCAGCAGCAAAGGGGGCGCCTACGAGCAGTACTTC.

This clone was counted between two and nine times. The chain combines TRBV9 with TRBJ2-5, with 9 bases matching TRBD2. Trimming removed 5 bases from V and 0 bases from J; junction bases left unmatched: 5. The V gene's germline CDR1 is SGDLS and CDR2 YYNGEE. This CDR3 has 15 amino acids. The CDR3 coding sequence is TGTGCCAGCAGTCTTAGCGGGAGTCACCAAGAGACCCAGTACTTC. Residues: CASSLSGSHQETQYF.

The chain joins TRBV7-2 to TRBJ1-1; weak D call: TRBD1 (6 bases). CDR3 length equals 14 residues. V lost 3 bases and J lost 0, with 8 bases in between. Germline-derived CDR1 and CDR2 are SGHTA and FQGNSA. DNA of the CDR3: TGTGCCAGCAGCTTTGGGACATTGAACACTGAAGCTTTCTTT. Translation gives CASSFGTLNTEAFF.

This clone was observed a handful of times. V is TRBV7-2 and J is TRBJ1-2; 7 bases are a match to TRBD1. The CDR3 runs 15 residues. V was pared by 1 base and J by 4 bases, with 6 bases of the junction left unmatched. Germline CDR1 and CDR2: SGHTA and FQGNSA. CDR3 in amino acids: CASSLEGAPVYGYTF. CDR3 nucleotides: TGTGCCAGCAGCTTAGAGGGGGCGCCGGTCTATGGCTACACCTTC.

This clone was seen just once. The chain uses TRBV28 and TRBJ2-7, with 12 bases aligning to TRBD2. The CDR3 extends over 17 amino acids. V lost 6 bases to trimming and J lost 7 bases; unmatched junction nucleotides: 16. CDR1 is MDHEN and CDR2 is SYDVKM in the germline V gene. CDR3 region: CASSFPVLAGGPGEQYF. CDR3 nucleotides: TGTGCCAGCAGCTTCCCTGTCCTAGCGGGGGGGCCGGGGGAGCAGTACTTC.

The V and J genes are TRBV25-1 and TRBJ2-2, with 10 nucleotides matching TRBD2. This CDR3 spans 17 amino acids. CDR1 is MGHDK and CDR2 is SYGVNS in the germline V gene. V shed 1 base and J 7 bases; nucleotides not matched to a gene: 9. The chain's CDR3 is CASSEFALAGAGGELFF. The CDR3 DNA reads TGTGCCAGCAGTGAATTCGCCCTAGCGGGAGCTGGCGGGGAGCTGTTTTTT.

This sequence joins TRBV3-1 (or the pseudogene TRBV3-2) and TRBJ2-7; D may be TRBD2 (5 bases). Germline CDR1 LGHDT, CDR2 YNNKEL (reference sequence). Trimming took 1 base from V and 1 from J, leaving 11 bases between them. This CDR3 has 15 amino acids. CDR3 amino acids: CASSQGTGRSYEQYF. The CDR3 bases are TGTGCCAGCAGCCAAGGGACGGGAAGATCCTACGAGCAGTACTTC.

This chain links TRBV5-1 with TRBJ1-4; maybe TRBD1 (6 bases). This CDR3 is 15 amino acids long. Germline V gives CDR1 SGHRS, CDR2 YFSETQ. V gave up 4 bases and J gave up 8 bases, with 18 bases separating them. CDR3 in amino acids: CASSLSTGSGEKLFF. CDR3 DNA: TGCGCCAGCAGCCTTTCTACAGGGTCCGGGGAAAAACTGTTTTTT.

This chain links TRBV3-1 (or the pseudogene TRBV3-2) with TRBJ1-2, with 7 bases matching TRBD1. The CDR3 extends over 15 amino acids. Germline V gene data show CDR1 as LGHDT and CDR2 as YNNKEL (reference sequence). The junction had 9 bases not matched to a gene; V was cut back by 4 bases and J by 4 bases. The CDR3, as DNA: TGTGCCAGCAGCCCTTACAGGGGCCCCAGCTATGGCTACACCTTC. The encoded protein is CASSPYRGPSYGYTF.